Following are 14 T cell receptor beta chains from one sample sequenced in a study of immune cell composition in non-small cell lung cancer (TCRdb year 2017). The library was built by means of the immunoSEQ multiplex PCR assay. TCRdb limited this immuneACCESS table to in-frame rearrangements with V and J called. A share of clones is missing; checked studies link under half to unresolved V genes, and the rest is unexplained. This sample has under 3,000 clones in its table, and 65% to 80% of those were observed once. Clones ranked in the top ten supply around 11% of the sample. The sequencing sample was made of lung tumor tissue. Receptor source: a human donor with non-small cell lung cancer.

The rearrangement uses TRBV19 and TRBJ2-7; D is unclear. Trimming pared 5 bases from V and 6 bases from J, leaving 14 bases between. The CDR3 runs to 13 residues. Germline loops: CDR1 LNHDA, CDR2 SQIVND (reference sequence). The CDR3 is CASSQDMPGEQYF. CDR3 coding DNA: TGTGCCAGTAGTCAGGATATGCCTGGCGAGCAGTACTTC.

The chain combines TRBV10-3 with TRBJ2-1; TRBD2 agrees at 13 bases. The CDR3 sequence is 17 residues long. The V segment lost 6 bases and the J segment 0 bases; nucleotides outside the gene matches: 5. Looked up from germline, CDR1 is ENHRY and CDR2 is SYGVKD. This CDR3 is CAIRRTSGGSSYNEQFF. The CDR3 DNA is TGTGCCATCAGGCGGACTAGCGGGGGTAGCTCCTACAATGAGCAGTTCTTC.

This clone was picked up one time. The chain joins TRBV5-6 to TRBJ2-5, with D possibly TRBD1 on 5 matching bases. Per the germline V gene, CDR1 is SGHDT and CDR2 is YYEEEE. This CDR3 has 15 amino acids. Trimming took off 0 bases at V and 4 bases at J, with 13 bases between the two ends. The CDR3 is CASSLEGQHRETQYF. In DNA form, the CDR3 reads TGTGCCAGCAGCTTGGAAGGACAACATCGAGAGACCCAGTACTTC.

This sequence joins TRBV7-6 and TRBJ2-3; possibly TRBD1 for D (6 bases). The CDR3 consists of 14 residues. V was shortened by 3 bases and J by 4 bases, with 11 bases between the two germline ends. Germline-derived CDR1 and CDR2 are SGHVS and FNYEAQ. The CDR3: CASSLAGVADTQYF. As DNA, the CDR3 is TGTGCCAGCAGCTTGGCAGGGGTCGCAGATACGCAGTATTTT.

V is TRBV2 and J is TRBJ2-5; 7 bases align to TRBD2. V lost 6 bases, J lost 5 bases, and 12 bases stayed unmatched. This CDR3 region has 15 residues. CDR1 is SNHLY, CDR2 FYNNEI, per germline. CDR3 protein: CASSSALRGLETQYF. In DNA, the CDR3 is TGTGCCAGCAGCTCCGCTTTGCGGGGGTTGGAGACCCAGTACTTC. The whole variable domain, remainder taken from reference TRBV2 and TRBJ2-5, is EPEVTQTPSHQVTQMGQEVILRCVPISNHLYFYWYRQILGQKVEFLVSFYNNEISEKSEIFDDQFSVERPDGSNFTLKIRSTKLEDSAMYFCASSSALRGLETQYFGPGTRLLVL.

By proportion, this clone is large (0.1 to 1%). The chain joins TRBV18 to TRBJ2-1; the match to TRBD1 covers 8 bases. Germline-derived CDR1 and CDR2 are KGHSH and LQKENI. With V trimmed by 3 bases and J by 7 bases, 5 bases remained unmatched. The CDR3 length is 14 residues. CDR3 DNA: TGTGCCAGCTCACCGTCTCAGGGGGCAAATGAGCAGTTCTTC. It codes for CASSPSQGANEQFF.

This clone appeared once. The V gene is TRBV7-3, the J gene TRBJ2-1, with TRBD2 matching over 7 bases. Germline V gene lookup returns CDR1 SGHTA and CDR2 FQGTGA. J was trimmed by 8 bases and V by 5 bases; bases with no gene match: 15. The CDR3 is 16 residues long. CDR3 nucleotide sequence: TGTGCCAGCAGCCTGAACCCCGGACTAGTGACGGATGAGCAGTTCTTC. Amino acid sequence: CASSLNPGLVTDEQFF. Variable domain in full (rest from reference TRBV7-3 and TRBJ2-1): GAGVSQTPSNKVTEKGKYVELRCDPISGHTALYWYRQSLGQGPEFLIYFQGTGAADDSGLPNDRFFAVRPEGSVSTLKIQRTERGDSAVYLCASSLNPGLVTDEQFFGPGTRLTVL.

This clone qualifies as medium-sized (0.01 to 0.1%). The chain combines TRBV2 with TRBJ2-3; D is perhaps TRBD2 (5 bases). Trimming cost V 3 bases and J 4 bases, with 11 bases left between them. Germline V gene lookup returns CDR1 SNHLY and CDR2 FYNNEI. The CDR3 loop spans 14 amino acids. The CDR3 loop reads CASSDRLAADTQYF. The CDR3 coding sequence is TGTGCCAGCAGTGATAGGCTAGCCGCAGATACGCAGTATTTT.

The sample holds a few counts of this clone. The chain carries TRBV27 and TRBJ1-1; a possible D gene is TRBD1 (6 bases). The CDR3 sequence is 15 residues long. V lost 0 bases and J 3 bases, leaving 11 bases between the germline ends. CDR1 is MNHEY and CDR2 is SMNVEV in the germline V gene (reference sequence). DNA for the CDR3: TGTGCCAGCAGTTTATCGACGACAGGAGACACTGAAGCTTTCTTT. It translates to CASSLSTTGDTEAFF.

The chain links TRBV7-3 to TRBJ1-1; TRBD1 matches at 7 bases. Germline V gene sequence: CDR1 SGHTA, CDR2 FQGTGA. V dropped 3 bases and J dropped 5; count of bases not matched to a gene: 6. The CDR3 runs to 14 residues. CDR3 loop: CASSFTTGVTEAFF. DNA of the CDR3: TGTGCCAGCAGCTTTACCACAGGGGTAACTGAAGCTTTCTTT.

The chain links TRBV5-4 to TRBJ2-5; a weak D match, TRBD2 (6 bases). The DNA matches TRBJ2-7 better at its end, which makes the J call doubtful. CDR1 SGHNT and CDR2 YYREEE come from the germline V gene (reference sequence). The CDR3 sequence is 13 residues long. The DNA for the CDR3 is TGTGCCAGCAGCTTCCAACGGGGAGGCGAGCAGTACTTC. It specifies CASSFQRGGEQYF.

Written as DNA, the CDR3 is TGCAGCGTTGTTGGGGACAGGGGGTGGGAGACCCAGTACTTC. This encodes CSVVGDRGWETQYF. The rearrangement joins TRBV29-1 to TRBJ2-5, with TRBD1 matching over 11 bases. After removal of 4 bases from V and 5 bases from J, the junction contained 6 bases not matched to a gene. CDR1 is SQVTM, CDR2 ANQGSEA, per germline. The length of the CDR3 is 14 residues.

V usage is TRBV4-3 and J usage is TRBJ2-1; the match to TRBD2 covers 8 bases. The CDR3 covers 17 residues. The junction had 8 bases not matched to a gene; V was cut back by 0 bases and J by 4 bases. Germline-derived CDR1 and CDR2 are LGHNA and YSLEER. CDR3 coding DNA: TGCGCCAGCAGCCAAGATAGGAGCGGGGGCTTATACAATGAGCAGTTCTTC. It yields the protein CASSQDRSGGLYNEQFF.

The rearrangement uses TRBV2 and TRBJ2-5, with 8 bases that match TRBD1. The DNA end is more similar to TRBJ2-7, so the J call may be wrong. CDR1 is SNHLY, CDR2 FYNNEI, per germline. CDR3 size: 16 residues. CDR3: CASRRRYGTGSGEQYF. CDR3 nucleotides: TGTGCCAGCAGGCGGCGGTATGGGACAGGCTCGGGCGAGCAGTACTTC.